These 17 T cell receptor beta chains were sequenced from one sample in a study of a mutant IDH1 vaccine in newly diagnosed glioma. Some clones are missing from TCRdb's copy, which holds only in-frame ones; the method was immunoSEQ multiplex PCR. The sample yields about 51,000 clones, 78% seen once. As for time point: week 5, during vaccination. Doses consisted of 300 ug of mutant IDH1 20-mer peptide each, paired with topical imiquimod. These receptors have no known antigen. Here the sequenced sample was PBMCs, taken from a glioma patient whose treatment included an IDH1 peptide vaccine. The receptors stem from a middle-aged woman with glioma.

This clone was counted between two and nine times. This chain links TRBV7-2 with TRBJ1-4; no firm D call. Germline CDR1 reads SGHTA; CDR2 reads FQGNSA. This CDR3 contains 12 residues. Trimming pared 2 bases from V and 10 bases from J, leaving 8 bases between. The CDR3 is CASSLPGRKLFF. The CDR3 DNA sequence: TGTGCCAGCAGCTTACCCGGACGAAAACTGTTTTTT.

As DNA, the CDR3 is TGTGCCAGCAGCTTTTTTTTCATAAAGACCCAGTACTTC. Protein sequence: CASSFFFIKTQYF. This rearrangement joins TRBV13 to TRBJ2-5; D remains ambiguous. The CDR3 is 13 residues long. The germline gives CDR1 PRHDT, CDR2 FYEKMQ (reference sequence). V was cut by 3 bases and J by 6 bases, with 11 bases left in between.

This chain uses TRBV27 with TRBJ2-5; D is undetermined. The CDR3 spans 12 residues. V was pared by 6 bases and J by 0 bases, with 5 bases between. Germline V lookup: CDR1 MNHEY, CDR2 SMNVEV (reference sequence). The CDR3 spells CASSPDQETQYF. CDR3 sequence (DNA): TGTGCCAGCAGCCCCGACCAAGAGACCCAGTACTTC.

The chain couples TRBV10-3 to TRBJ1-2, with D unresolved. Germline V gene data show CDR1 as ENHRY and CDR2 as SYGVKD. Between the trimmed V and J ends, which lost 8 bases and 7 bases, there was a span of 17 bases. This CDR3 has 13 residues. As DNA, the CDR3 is TGTGCCATCGGGGAGGATCTAAGTGGTGGCTACACCTTC. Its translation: CAIGEDLSGGYTF.

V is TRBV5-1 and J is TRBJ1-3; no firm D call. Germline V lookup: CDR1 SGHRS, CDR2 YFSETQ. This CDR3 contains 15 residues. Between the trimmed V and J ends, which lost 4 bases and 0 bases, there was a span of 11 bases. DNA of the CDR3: TGCGCCAGCAGCATACAGTCAAACTCTGGAAACACCATATATTTT. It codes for CASSIQSNSGNTIYF.

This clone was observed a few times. In DNA, the CDR3 is TGCGCCAGCAGCTTAGGTACAAATAGCAATCAGCCCCAGCATTTT. It specifies CASSLGTNSNQPQHF. The chain carries TRBV5-1 and TRBJ1-5; no firm D call. Germline V gene data show CDR1 as SGHRS and CDR2 as YFSETQ. The CDR3 totals 15 residues. Trimming left V 2 bases short and J 0 bases short, with 9 bases between. The full variable domain, in which reference TRBV5-1 and TRBJ1-5 provide the parts outside the CDR3, is KAGVTQTPRYLIKTRGQQVTLSCSPISGHRSVSWYQQTPGQGLQFLFEYFSETQRNKGNFPGRFSGRQFSNSRSEMNVSTLELGDSALYLCASSLGTNSNQPQHFGDGTRLSIL.

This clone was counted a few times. CDR3 DNA sequence: TGTGCCTGGAGTGTACAGGGCATAAGTTCACCCCTCCACTTT. Translated: CAWSVQGISSPLHF. V and J are TRBV30 and TRBJ1-6, with D perhaps matching TRBD1 (6 bases). V was pared by 0 bases and J by 9 bases, with 12 bases between. Germline V gene sequence: CDR1 GTSNPN, CDR2 SVGIG (reference sequence). CDR3 length: 14 residues.

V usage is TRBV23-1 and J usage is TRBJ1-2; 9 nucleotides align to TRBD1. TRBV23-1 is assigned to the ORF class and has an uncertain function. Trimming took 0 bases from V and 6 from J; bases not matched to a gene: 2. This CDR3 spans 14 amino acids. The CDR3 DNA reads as TGCGCCAGCAGTCAATCGTGGACAGGGGATGGCTACACCTTC. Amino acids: CASSQSWTGDGYTF.

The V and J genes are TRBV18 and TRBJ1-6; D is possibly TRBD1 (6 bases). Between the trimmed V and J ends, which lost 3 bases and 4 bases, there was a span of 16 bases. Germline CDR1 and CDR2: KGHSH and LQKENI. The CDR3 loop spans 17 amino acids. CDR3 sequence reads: CASSPINRASYNSPLHF. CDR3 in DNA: TGTGCCAGCTCACCTATTAACAGGGCCTCTTATAATTCACCCCTCCACTTT.

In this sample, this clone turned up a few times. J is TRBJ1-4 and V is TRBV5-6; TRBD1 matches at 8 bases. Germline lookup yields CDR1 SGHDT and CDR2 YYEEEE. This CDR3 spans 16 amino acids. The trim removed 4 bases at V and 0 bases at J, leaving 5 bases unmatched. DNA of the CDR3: TGTGCCAGCAGCAAGGGACAGGATGCAACTAATGAAAAACTGTTTTTT. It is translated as CASSKGQDATNEKLFF.

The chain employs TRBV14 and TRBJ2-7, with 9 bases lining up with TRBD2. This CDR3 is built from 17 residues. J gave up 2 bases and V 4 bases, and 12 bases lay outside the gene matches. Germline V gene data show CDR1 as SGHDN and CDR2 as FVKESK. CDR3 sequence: CASSRSQGERGAYEQYF. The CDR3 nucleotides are TGTGCCAGCAGCCGCTCTCAGGGTGAGCGGGGGGCCTACGAGCAGTACTTC.

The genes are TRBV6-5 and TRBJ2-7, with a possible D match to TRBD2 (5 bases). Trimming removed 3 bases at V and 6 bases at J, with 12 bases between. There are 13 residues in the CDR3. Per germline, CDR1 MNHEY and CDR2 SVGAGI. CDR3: CASSYSVGSEQYF. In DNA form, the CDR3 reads TGTGCCAGCAGTTATAGCGTAGGGTCCGAGCAGTACTTC.

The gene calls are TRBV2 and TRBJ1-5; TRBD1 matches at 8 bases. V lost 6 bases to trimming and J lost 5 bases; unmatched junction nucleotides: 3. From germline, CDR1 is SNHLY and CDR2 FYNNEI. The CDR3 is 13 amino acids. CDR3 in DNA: TGTGCCAGCAGCCTGGACAGGGATCAGCCCCAGCATTTT. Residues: CASSLDRDQPQHF.

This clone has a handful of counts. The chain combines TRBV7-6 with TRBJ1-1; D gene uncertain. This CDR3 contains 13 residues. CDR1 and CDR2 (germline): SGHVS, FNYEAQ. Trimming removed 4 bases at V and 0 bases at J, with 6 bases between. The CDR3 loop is CASSSQMNTEAFF. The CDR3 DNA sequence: TGTGCCAGCAGCTCACAGATGAACACTGAAGCTTTCTTT.

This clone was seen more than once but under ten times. The CDR3 sequence is CASSWEQPRNQPQHF. The CDR3 DNA sequence: TGTGCCAGCAGCTGGGAGCAACCCCGCAATCAGCCCCAGCATTTT. The rearrangement uses TRBV6-4 and TRBJ1-5; no clear D gene. The V and J ends lost 6 bases and 2 bases respectively, with 14 bases between them. This CDR3 contains 15 residues. The germline CDR1 and CDR2 sequences are MRHNA and SNTAGT.

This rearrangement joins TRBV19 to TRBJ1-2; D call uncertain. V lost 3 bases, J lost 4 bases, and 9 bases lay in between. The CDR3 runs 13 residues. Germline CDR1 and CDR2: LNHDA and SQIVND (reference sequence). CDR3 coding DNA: TGTGCCAGTAGTATGGAACACATCTATGGCTACACCTTC. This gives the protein CASSMEHIYGYTF.

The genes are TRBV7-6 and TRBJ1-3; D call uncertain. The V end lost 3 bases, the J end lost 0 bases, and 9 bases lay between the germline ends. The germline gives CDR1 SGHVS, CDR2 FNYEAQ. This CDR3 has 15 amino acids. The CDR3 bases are TGTGCCAGCAGCTTCCAGCGGAGCTCTGGAAACACCATATATTTT. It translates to CASSFQRSSGNTIYF.